This record covers a single T cell receptor beta chain. Germline lookup yields CDR1 MGHRA and CDR2 YSYEKL. This CDR3 is built from 19 residues. With 0 bases clipped from V and 0 bases from J, the junction kept 11 bases outside the gene matches. Original processing notes: Reference gene primer amplification in the assay estimated nucleated cell counts. Here immunoSEQ multiplex PCR was the method, and the copy in TCRdb shows in-frame clones only, minus some. The DNA gave D and trimming, while V, J and clone size come from that table. The repertoire holds around 250,000 clones, with approximately 85% as singletons. The data are from a study of blood T cell repertoires in COVID-19. Allocation to cohorts depended on clinical history reported by the participants.

The chain couples TRBV4-1 to TRBJ1-3; 7 positions agree with TRBD1. The specimen sequenced was PBMCs or T cells enriched from blood (not recorded which). The origin of this receptor is a woman aged 45-65 years who had recovered from COVID-19. CDR3 DNA sequence: TGCGCCAGCAGCCAAGATAAGGGATTGGGACAGAGCTCTGGAAACACCATATATTTT. Protein sequence: CASSQDKGLGQSSGNTIYF.